One sample yielded the 5 T cell receptor beta chains listed below, sequenced in a study of shared clonotypes between healthy human individuals. Only CD45RO-negative cells positively selected for CCR7 counted as naive CD8 cells, so terminally differentiated effector memory CD45RA+ cells were excluded. The protocol was immunoSEQ multiplex PCR, while the TCRdb copy is restricted to in-frame clones and leaves out a portion. The sample lists 500,000 to 700,000 clones, approximately 95% occurring once. The sequencing sample was made of naive CD8+ T cells sorted from blood. The receptor set was obtained from a young woman in good health.

The chain recombines TRBV28 with TRBJ1-2; D is possibly TRBD1 (5 bases). Trimming shortened V by 7 bases and J by 4 bases, and 13 bases separated the two germline ends. Germline V CDR1 and CDR2: MDHEN, SYDVKM. The CDR3 has 13 residues. CDR3 nucleotide sequence: TGTGCCAGCAAAGAGGGACGGCTCTATGGCTACACCTTC. Its translation is CASKEGRLYGYTF.

The chain combines TRBV7-9 with TRBJ2-7; D ambiguous. V gave up 5 bases and J gave up 0 bases, with 5 bases separating them. CDR1 is SEHNR, CDR2 FQNEAQ, per germline (reference sequence). CDR3 size: 12 residues. This chain's CDR3 is CASSDDSYEQYF. The CDR3 bases are TGTGCCAGCAGCGACGACTCCTACGAGCAGTACTTC.

The chain joins TRBV28 to TRBJ2-7; D tentatively reads TRBD1 or TRBD2 (6 bases each). This CDR3 region has 15 residues. Germline V gives CDR1 MDHEN, CDR2 SYDVKM. V was cut by 3 bases and J by 4 bases, with 16 bases left in between. The CDR3 region is CASSLIGGRAYEQYF. CDR3 bases: TGTGCCAGCAGTTTGATCGGGGGCAGGGCGTACGAGCAGTACTTC.

The J gene is TRBJ1-2, the V gene TRBV6-5; TRBD1 matches at 8 bases. This CDR3 comprises 14 residues. V lost 7 bases, J lost 7 bases, and 11 bases stayed unmatched. Germline-derived CDR1 and CDR2 are MNHEY and SVGAGI. The CDR3 sequence is CASNPGQASSGYTF. In DNA, the CDR3 is TGTGCCAGCAACCCGGGACAGGCGTCTTCTGGCTACACCTTC.

The chain is built from TRBV9 and TRBJ2-7, with D hard to call. V shed 4 bases and J shed 0 bases, with 11 bases lying between them. Germline V gives CDR1 SGDLS, CDR2 YYNGEE. This CDR3 is built from 14 residues. The CDR3 loop reads CASSPGPPSYEQYF. The CDR3 bases are TGTGCCAGCAGCCCCGGACCCCCCTCCTACGAGCAGTACTTC.